The T cell receptor beta chain under discussion was sequenced for a study of shared clonotypes between healthy human individuals. General study points: Clonotypes shared by all four donors outscored non-shared clonotypes in generation probability. At large depth, rarefaction still showed sorted-subset sequencing to be incomplete.

Concerning this clone itself: Its antigen remains unidentified.

The CDR3 extends over 13 amino acids. The V segment lost 5 bases and the J segment 2 bases; nucleotides outside the gene matches: 5. The germline V gene encodes CDR1 GTSNPN and CDR2 SVGIG (reference sequence). Researchers ran the assay at a deep level. The protocol was immunoSEQ multiplex PCR, while the TCRdb copy is restricted to in-frame clones and leaves out a portion. Of some 1,100,000 clones detected, around 78% appear once; the ten largest clones hold 0.5% to 0.6%. The sequenced sample was memory CD4+ T cells from PBMCs. Subset noted: CD45RA-negative fraction. The chain combines TRBV30 with TRBJ2-5; TRBD2 matches at 7 bases. This clonotype originated in a man younger than 30 in good health. Some clones in this sample may be carry-over from other donors' samples. CDR3 bases: TGTGCCTGGGTAGCGGGCCTGCAAGAGACCCAGTACTTC. Its translation: CAWVAGLQETQYF.